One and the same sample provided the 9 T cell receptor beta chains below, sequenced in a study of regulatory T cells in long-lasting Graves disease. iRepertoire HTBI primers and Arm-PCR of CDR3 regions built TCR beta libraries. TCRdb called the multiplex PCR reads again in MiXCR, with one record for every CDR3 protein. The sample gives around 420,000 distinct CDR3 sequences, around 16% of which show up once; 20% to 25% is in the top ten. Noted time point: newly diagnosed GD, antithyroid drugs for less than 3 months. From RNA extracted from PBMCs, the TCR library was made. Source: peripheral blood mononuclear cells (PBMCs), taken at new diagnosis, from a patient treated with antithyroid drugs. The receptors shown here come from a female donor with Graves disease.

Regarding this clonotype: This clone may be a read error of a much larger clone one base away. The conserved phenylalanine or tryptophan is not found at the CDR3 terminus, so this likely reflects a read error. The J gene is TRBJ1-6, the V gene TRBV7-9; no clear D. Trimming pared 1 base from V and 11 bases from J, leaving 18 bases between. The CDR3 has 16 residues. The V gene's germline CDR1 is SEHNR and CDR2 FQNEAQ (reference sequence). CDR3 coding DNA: TGTGCCAGCAGCTTAGGGATCGGGTCGGGGAGAACACCCCTCCACCTT. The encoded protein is CASSLGIGSGRTPLHL.

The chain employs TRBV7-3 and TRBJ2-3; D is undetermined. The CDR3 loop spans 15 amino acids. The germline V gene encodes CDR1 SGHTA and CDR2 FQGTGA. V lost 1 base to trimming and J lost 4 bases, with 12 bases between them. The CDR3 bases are TGTGCCAGCAGCTTAAATCCTCCCCCCTCAGATACGCAGTATTTT. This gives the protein CASSLNPPPSDTQYF.

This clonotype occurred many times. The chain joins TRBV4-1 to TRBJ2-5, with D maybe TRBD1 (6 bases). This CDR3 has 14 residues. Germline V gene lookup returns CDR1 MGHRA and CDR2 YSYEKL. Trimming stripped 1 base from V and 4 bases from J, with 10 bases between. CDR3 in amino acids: CASSQATGRETQYF. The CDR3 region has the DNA TGCGCCAGCAGCCAAGCAACAGGGCGAGAGACCCAGTACTTC.

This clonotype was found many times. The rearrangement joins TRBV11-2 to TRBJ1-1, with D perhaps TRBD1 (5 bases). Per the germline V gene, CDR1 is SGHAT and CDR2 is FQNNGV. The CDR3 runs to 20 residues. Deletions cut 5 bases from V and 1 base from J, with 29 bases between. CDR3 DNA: TGTGCCAGCAGCCGAATTAGGGTTTACGGGACGGCCAGAGGGAACACTGAAGCTTTCTTT. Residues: CASSRIRVYGTARGNTEAFF.

The CDR3: CAISEPGQGASGANVLTF. For the CDR3, the DNA is TGTGCCATCAGTGAACCGGGACAGGGGGCGTCTGGGGCCAACGTCCTGACTTTC. The chain links TRBV10-3 to TRBJ2-6, with 12 bases matching TRBD1. Germline lookup yields CDR1 ENHRY and CDR2 SYGVKD. Trimming at V came to 3 bases and at J to 1 base, leaving 4 bases not matched to a gene. This CDR3 is built from 18 residues.

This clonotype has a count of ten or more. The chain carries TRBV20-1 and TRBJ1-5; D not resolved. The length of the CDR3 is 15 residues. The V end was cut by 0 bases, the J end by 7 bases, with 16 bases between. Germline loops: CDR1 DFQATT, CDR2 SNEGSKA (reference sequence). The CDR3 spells CSARDPAPTPQPQHF. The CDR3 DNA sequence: TGCAGTGCTAGAGATCCCGCCCCAACTCCACAGCCCCAGCATTTT.

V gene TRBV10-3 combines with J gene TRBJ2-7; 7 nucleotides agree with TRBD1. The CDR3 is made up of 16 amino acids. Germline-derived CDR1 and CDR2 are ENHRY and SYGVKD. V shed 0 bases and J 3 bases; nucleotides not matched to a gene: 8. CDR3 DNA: TGTGCCATCAGTGAGTCCACAGGGGCTGCCAACTACGAGCAGTACTTC. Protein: CAISESTGAANYEQYF.

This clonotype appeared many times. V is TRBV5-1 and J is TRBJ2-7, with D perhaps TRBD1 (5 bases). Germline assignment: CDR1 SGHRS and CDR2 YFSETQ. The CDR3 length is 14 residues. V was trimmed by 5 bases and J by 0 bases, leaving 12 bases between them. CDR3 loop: CASRGENPSYEQYF. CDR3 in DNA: TGCGCCAGCAGAGGGGAAAACCCCTCCTACGAGCAGTACTTC.

The CDR3 spells CASSPGQSYSGANVLTF. As DNA, the CDR3 is TGCGCCAGCAGCCCGGGACAGAGCTACTCTGGGGCCAACGTCCTGACTTTC. The rearrangement joins TRBV5-1 to TRBJ2-6, with 7 nucleotides matching TRBD1. The V gene's germline CDR1 is SGHRS and CDR2 YFSETQ. The V segment lost 4 bases and the J segment 0 bases; nucleotides outside the gene matches: 7. The CDR3 length is 17 residues.